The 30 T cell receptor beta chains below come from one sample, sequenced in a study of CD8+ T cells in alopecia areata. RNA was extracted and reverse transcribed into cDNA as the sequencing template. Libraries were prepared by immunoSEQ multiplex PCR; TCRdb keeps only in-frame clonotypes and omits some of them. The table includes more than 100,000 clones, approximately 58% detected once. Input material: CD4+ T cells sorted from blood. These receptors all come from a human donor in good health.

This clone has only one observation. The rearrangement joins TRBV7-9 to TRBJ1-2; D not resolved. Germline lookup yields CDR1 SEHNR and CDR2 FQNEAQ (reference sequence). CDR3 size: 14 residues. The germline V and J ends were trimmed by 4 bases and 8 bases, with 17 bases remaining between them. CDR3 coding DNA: TGTGCCAGCAGCTCCCCGACACGGTTAGAGGGCTACACCTTC. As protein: CASSSPTRLEGYTF. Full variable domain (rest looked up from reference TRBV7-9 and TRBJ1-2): DTGVSQNPRHKITKRGQNVTFRCDPISEHNRLYWYRQTLGQGPEFLTYFQNEAQLEKSRLLSDRFSAERPKGSFSTLEIQRTEQGDSAMYLCASSSPTRLEGYTFGSGTRLTVV.

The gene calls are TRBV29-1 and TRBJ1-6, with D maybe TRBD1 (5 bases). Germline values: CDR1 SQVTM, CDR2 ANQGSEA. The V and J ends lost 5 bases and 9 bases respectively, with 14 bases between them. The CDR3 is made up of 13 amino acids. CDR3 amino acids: CSVSEGPGSPLHF. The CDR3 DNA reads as TGCAGCGTTAGCGAGGGGCCGGGTTCACCCCTCCACTTT.

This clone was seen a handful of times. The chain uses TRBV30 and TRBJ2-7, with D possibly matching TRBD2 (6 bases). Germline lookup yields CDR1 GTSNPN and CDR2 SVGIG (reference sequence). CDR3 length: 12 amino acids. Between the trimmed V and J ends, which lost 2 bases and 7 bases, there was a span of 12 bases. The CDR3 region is CAWSSRGIEQYF. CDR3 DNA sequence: TGTGCCTGGAGTTCACGGGGGATTGAGCAGTACTTC.

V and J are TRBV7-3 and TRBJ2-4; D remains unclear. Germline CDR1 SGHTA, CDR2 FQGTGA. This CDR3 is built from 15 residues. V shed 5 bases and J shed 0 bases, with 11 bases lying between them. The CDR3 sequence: CASSAFEVAKNIQYF. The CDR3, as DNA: TGTGCCAGCAGCGCCTTCGAAGTAGCCAAAAACATTCAGTACTTC.

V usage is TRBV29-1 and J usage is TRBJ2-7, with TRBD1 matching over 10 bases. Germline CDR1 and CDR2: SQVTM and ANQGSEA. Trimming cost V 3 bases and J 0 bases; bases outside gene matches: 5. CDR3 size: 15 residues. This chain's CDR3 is CSVEGGQGSSYEQYF. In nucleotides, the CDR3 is TGCAGCGTTGAGGGGGGACAGGGGAGCTCCTACGAGCAGTACTTC.

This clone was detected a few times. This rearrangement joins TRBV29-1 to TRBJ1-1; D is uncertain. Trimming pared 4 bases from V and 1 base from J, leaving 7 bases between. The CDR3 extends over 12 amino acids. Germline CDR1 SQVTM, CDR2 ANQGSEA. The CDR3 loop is CSVGYKNTEAFF. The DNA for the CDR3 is TGCAGCGTTGGGTACAAGAACACTGAAGCTTTCTTT. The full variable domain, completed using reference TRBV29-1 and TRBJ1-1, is SAVISQKPSRDICQRGTSLTIQCQVDSQVTMMFWYRQQPGQSLTLIATANQGSEATYESGFVIDKFPISRPNLTFSTLTVSNMSPEDSSIYLCSVGYKNTEAFFGQGTRLTVV.

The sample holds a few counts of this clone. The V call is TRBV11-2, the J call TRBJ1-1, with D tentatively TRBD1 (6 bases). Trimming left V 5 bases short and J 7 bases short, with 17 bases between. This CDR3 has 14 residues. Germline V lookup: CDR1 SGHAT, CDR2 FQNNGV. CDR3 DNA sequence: TGTGCCAGCAGCCCCACAAACAGGGACATTGAAGCTTTCTTT. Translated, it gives CASSPTNRDIEAFF.

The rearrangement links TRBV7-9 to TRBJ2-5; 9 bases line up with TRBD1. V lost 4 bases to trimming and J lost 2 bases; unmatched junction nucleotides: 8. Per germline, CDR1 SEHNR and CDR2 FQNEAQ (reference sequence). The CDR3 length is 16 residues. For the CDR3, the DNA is TGTGCCAGCAGCTCGATCGGGACAGGGCTACAAGAGACCCAGTACTTC. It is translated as CASSSIGTGLQETQYF.

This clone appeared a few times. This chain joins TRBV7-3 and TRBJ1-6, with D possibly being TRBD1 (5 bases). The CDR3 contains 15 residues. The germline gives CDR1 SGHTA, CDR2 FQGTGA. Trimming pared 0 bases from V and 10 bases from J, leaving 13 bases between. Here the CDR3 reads CASSLTGAERSPLHF. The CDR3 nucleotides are TGTGCCAGCAGCTTAACAGGGGCGGAGAGGTCACCCCTCCACTTT.

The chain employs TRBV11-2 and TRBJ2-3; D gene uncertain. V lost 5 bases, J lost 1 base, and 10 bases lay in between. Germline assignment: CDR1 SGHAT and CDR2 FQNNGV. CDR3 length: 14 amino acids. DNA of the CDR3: TGTGCCAGCAGCCCAACAGTGGGCACAGATACGCAGTATTTT. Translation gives CASSPTVGTDTQYF. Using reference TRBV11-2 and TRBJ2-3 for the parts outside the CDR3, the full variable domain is EAGVAQSPRYKIIEKRQSVAFWCNPISGHATLYWYQQILGQGPKLLIQFQNNGVVDDSQLPKDRFSAERLKGVDSTLKIQPAKLEDSAVYLCASSPTVGTDTQYFGPGTRLTVL.

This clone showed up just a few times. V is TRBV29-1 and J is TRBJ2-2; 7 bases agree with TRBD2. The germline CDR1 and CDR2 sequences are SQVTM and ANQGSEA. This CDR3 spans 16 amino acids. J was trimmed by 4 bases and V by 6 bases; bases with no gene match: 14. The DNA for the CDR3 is TGCAGCGTCTCTTTCGGGGGGTCCTGGTCCACCGGGGAGCTGTTTTTT. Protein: CSVSFGGSWSTGELFF.

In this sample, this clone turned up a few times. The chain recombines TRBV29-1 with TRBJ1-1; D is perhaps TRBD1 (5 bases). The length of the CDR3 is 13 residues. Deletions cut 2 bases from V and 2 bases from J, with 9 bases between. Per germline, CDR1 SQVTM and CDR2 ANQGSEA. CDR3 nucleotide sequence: TGCAGCGTTGAATGGTGGGGCAACACTGAAGCTTTCTTT. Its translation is CSVEWWGNTEAFF.

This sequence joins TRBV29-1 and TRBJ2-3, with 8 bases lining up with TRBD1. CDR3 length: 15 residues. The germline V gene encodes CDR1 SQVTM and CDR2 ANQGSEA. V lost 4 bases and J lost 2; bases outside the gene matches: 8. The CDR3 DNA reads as TGCAGCGTTGGGGACGACAGGGGCCACACAGATACGCAGTATTTT. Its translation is CSVGDDRGHTDTQYF.

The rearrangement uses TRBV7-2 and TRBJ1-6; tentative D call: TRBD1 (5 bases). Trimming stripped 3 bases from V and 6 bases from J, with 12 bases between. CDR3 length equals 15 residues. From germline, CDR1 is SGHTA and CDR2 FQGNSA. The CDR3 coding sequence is TGTGCCAGCAGCTTTAACAGGCTCTTTAATTCACCCCTCCACTTT. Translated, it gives CASSFNRLFNSPLHF.

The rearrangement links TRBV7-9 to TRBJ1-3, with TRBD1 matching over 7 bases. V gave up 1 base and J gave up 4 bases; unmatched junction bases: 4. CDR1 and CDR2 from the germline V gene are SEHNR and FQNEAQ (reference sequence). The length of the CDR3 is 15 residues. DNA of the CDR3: TGTGCCAGCAGCTTAGACAGGGGATCAGGAAACACCATATATTTT. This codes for CASSLDRGSGNTIYF.

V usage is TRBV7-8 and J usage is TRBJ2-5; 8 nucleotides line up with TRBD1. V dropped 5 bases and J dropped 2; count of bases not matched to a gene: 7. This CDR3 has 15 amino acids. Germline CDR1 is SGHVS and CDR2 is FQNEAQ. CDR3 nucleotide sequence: TGTGCCAGCAGCCCCAGGGGACAGGAGCAAGAGACCCAGTACTTC. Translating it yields CASSPRGQEQETQYF.

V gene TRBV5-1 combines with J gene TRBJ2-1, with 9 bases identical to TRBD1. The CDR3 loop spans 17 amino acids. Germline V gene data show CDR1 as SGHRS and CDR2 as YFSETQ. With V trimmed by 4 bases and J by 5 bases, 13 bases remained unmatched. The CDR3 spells CASSISGRDRDNNEQFF. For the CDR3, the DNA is TGCGCCAGCAGCATATCAGGCCGGGACAGGGATAACAATGAGCAGTTCTTC.

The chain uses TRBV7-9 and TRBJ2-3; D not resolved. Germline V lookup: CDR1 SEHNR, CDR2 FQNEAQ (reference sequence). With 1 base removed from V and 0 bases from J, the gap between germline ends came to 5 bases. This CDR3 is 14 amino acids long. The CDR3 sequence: CASSLVHSTDTQYF. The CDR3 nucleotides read TGTGCCAGCAGCTTAGTGCACAGCACAGATACGCAGTATTTT.

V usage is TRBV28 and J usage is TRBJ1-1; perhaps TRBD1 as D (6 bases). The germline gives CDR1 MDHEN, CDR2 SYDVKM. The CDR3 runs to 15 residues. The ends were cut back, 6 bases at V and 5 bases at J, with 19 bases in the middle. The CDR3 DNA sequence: TGTGCCAGCAGCCTTTGGGGGGGCGCCCGGACTGAAGCTTTCTTT. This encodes CASSLWGGARTEAFF. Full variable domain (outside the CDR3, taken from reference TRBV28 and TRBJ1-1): DVKVTQSSRYLVKRTGEKVFLECVQDMDHENMFWYRQDPGLGLRLIYFSYDVKMKEKGDIPEGYSVSREKKERFSLILESASTNQTSMYLCASSLWGGARTEAFFGQGTRLTVV.

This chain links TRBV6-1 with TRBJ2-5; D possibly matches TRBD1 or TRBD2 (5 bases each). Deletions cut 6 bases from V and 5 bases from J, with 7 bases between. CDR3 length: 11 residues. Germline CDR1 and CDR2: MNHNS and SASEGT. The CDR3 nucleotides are TGTGCCAGCAGATGGGGGGAGACCCAGTACTTC. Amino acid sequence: CASRWGETQYF.

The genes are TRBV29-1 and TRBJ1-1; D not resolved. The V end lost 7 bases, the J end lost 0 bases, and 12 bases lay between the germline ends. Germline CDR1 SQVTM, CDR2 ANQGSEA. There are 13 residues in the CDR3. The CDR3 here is CSALRSVNTEAFF. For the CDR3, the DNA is TGCAGCGCCTTGAGGTCGGTGAACACTGAAGCTTTCTTT.

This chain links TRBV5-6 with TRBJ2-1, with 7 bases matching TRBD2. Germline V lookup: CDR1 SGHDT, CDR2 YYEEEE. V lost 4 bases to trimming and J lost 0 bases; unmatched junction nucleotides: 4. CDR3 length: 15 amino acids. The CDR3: CASSAGTNSYNEQFF. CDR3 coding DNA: TGTGCCAGCAGCGCCGGGACTAACTCCTACAATGAGCAGTTCTTC.

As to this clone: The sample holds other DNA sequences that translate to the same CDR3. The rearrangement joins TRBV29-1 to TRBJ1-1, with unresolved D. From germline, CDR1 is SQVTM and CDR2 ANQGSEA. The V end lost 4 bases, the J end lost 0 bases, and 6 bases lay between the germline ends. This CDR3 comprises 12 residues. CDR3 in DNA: TGCAGCGTTGTCGGCATGAACACTGAAGCTTTCTTT. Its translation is CSVVGMNTEAFF.

CDR3 sequence: CASSRDRGFSGNTIYF. Written as DNA, the CDR3 is TGCGCCAGCAGCCGCGACAGGGGTTTTTCTGGAAACACCATATATTTT. V is TRBV23-1 and J is TRBJ1-3; 8 nucleotides match TRBD1. TRBV23-1 is given ORF status, its function remaining uncertain. V was clipped by 6 bases and J by 1 base; unmatched bases: 8. The CDR3 is 16 residues long.

The CDR3 spells CASSLQGRDSPLHF. DNA of the CDR3: TGTGCCAGCAGCTTGCAGGGAAGGGATTCACCCCTCCACTTT. The V and J genes are TRBV5-6 and TRBJ1-6, with D possibly TRBD1 on 5 matching bases. The germline CDR1 and CDR2 sequences are SGHDT and YYEEEE. Trimming cost V 1 base and J 8 bases, with 10 bases left between them. CDR3 size: 14 residues.

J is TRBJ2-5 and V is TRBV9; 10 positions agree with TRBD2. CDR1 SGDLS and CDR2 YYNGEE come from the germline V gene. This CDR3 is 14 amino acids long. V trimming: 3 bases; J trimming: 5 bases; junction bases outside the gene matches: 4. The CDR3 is CASSAGTSVETQYF. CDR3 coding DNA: TGTGCCAGCAGCGCGGGGACTAGCGTGGAGACCCAGTACTTC.

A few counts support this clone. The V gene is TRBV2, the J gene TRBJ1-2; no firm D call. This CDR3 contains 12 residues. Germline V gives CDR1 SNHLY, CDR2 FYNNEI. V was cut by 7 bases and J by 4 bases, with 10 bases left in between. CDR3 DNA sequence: TGTGCCAGCACTGAGGAGGGCTATGGCTACACCTTC. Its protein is CASTEEGYGYTF. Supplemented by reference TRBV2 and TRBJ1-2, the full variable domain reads EPEVTQTPSHQVTQMGQEVILRCVPISNHLYFYWYRQILGQKVEFLVSFYNNEISEKSEIFDDQFSVERPDGSNFTLKIRSTKLEDSAMYFCASTEEGYGYTFGSGTRLTVV.

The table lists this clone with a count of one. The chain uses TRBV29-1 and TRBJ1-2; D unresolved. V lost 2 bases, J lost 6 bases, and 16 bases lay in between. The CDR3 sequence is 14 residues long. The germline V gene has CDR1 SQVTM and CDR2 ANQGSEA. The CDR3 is CSVEKLGPGNGYTF. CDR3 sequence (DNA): TGCAGCGTTGAAAAGTTAGGTCCCGGGAATGGCTACACCTTC.

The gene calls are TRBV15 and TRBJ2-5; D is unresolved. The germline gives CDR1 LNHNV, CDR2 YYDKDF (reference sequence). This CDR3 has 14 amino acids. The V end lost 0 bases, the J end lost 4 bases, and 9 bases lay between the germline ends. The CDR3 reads CATSRDMAPETQYF. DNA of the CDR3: TGTGCCACCAGCAGAGATATGGCCCCAGAGACCCAGTACTTC.

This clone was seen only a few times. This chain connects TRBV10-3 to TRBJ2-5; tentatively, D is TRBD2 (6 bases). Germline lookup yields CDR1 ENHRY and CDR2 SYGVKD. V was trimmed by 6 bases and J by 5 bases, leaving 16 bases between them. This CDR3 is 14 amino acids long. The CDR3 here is CAIRDQLASETQYF. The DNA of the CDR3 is TGTGCCATCAGGGACCAGCTAGCGTCCGAGACCCAGTACTTC.